Each of the 22 T cell receptor beta chains below was sequenced from the same sample in a study of human versus mouse CDR3 diversity and MHC coevolution. Sequencing used immunoSEQ multiplex PCR; TCRdb keeps in-frame clones, though not all of them. The sample yields fewer than 80,000 clones, 85% to 95% seen once. Source material: naive CD4+ T cells from blood. Subset meaning: CD45RO-negative CD62L-positive naive CD4 T cells. The receptors derive from a person aged 30-69 years in good health.

This clone showed up just once. The V and J genes are TRBV5-4 and TRBJ2-1; 14 bases map to TRBD2. Germline CDR1 and CDR2: SGHNT and YYREEE (reference sequence). The CDR3 contains 15 residues. V trimming: 4 bases; J trimming: 4 bases; junction bases outside the gene matches: 1. This chain's CDR3 is CASSRTSGRYNEQFF. Written as DNA, the CDR3 is TGTGCCAGCAGCAGGACTAGCGGGAGGTACAATGAGCAGTTCTTC.

This clone appeared a single time. This chain's CDR3 is CASRLAVFTGELFF. The CDR3 region has the DNA TGTGCCAGCCGGCTAGCGGTTTTCACCGGGGAGCTGTTTTTT. The chain has TRBV6-4 and TRBJ2-2, with TRBD2 identical over 7 bases. With V trimmed by 8 bases and J by 4 bases, 7 bases remained unmatched. The germline V gene has CDR1 MRHNA and CDR2 SNTAGT. The CDR3 runs to 14 residues.

In regard to this clone: The sample has other DNA sequences that encode this CDR3 too. This chain links TRBV5-1 with TRBJ1-1; 7 positions agree with TRBD1. The germline CDR1 and CDR2 sequences are SGHRS and YFSETQ. The CDR3 extends over 15 amino acids. After removal of 0 bases from V and 2 bases from J, the junction contained 4 bases not matched to a gene. The DNA for the CDR3 is TGCGCCAGCAGCTTGGGACAGGGATTCAACACTGAAGCTTTCTTT. Translating gives CASSLGQGFNTEAFF.

The chain combines TRBV5-1 with TRBJ1-1, with D possibly TRBD1 on 5 matching bases. Between the trimmed V and J ends, which lost 0 bases and 1 base, there was a span of 7 bases. This CDR3 has 14 amino acids. The germline gives CDR1 SGHRS, CDR2 YFSETQ. The CDR3 loop is CASSLVTGNTEAFF. CDR3 DNA sequence: TGCGCCAGCAGCTTGGTTACAGGGAACACTGAAGCTTTCTTT.

This chain links TRBV29-1 with TRBJ2-7; D possibly corresponds to TRBD1 (5 bases). CDR1 and CDR2 (germline): SQVTM, ANQGSEA. The ends were cut back, 4 bases at V and 1 base at J, with 8 bases in the middle. The CDR3 loop spans 12 amino acids. The CDR3 region is CSVGTGSYEQYF. The DNA of the CDR3 is TGCAGCGTTGGCACAGGATCCTACGAGCAGTACTTC.

This sequence joins TRBV13 and TRBJ2-3; 13 bases agree with TRBD2. The CDR3 contains 18 residues. The J segment lost 0 bases and the V segment lost 3 bases, leaving 6 bases of the junction unmatched. Germline values: CDR1 PRHDT, CDR2 FYEKMQ (reference sequence). CDR3 sequence reads: CASSLGLAGPPSTDTQYF. CDR3 bases: TGTGCCAGCAGCTTGGGACTAGCGGGACCCCCTAGCACAGATACGCAGTATTTT. Drawing the rest from reference TRBV13 and TRBJ2-3, the complete variable domain is AAGVIQSPRHLIKEKRETATLKCYPIPRHDTVYWYQQGPGQDPQFLISFYEKMQSDKGSIPDRFSAQQFSDYHSELNMSSLELGDSALYFCASSLGLAGPPSTDTQYFGPGTRLTVL.

This chain connects TRBV28 to TRBJ2-5; no reliable D call. V was clipped by 5 bases and J by 5 bases, with 12 bases between them. The CDR3 has 13 residues. Germline CDR1 MDHEN, CDR2 SYDVKM. The CDR3 region is CASSKSPLETQYF. The CDR3 DNA follows: TGTGCCAGCAGTAAGAGCCCTCTGGAGACCCAGTACTTC. The entire variable domain, with the rest obtained from reference TRBV28 and TRBJ2-5, is as follows: DVKVTQSSRYLVKRTGEKVFLECVQDMDHENMFWYRQDPGLGLRLIYFSYDVKMKEKGDIPEGYSVSREKKERFSLILESASTNQTSMYLCASSKSPLETQYFGPGTRLLVL.

This rearrangement joins TRBV18 to TRBJ1-5; D not resolved. The germline V gene has CDR1 KGHSH and CDR2 LQKENI. The V gene lost 0 bases and the J gene lost 3 bases, with 9 bases spanning the gap. This CDR3 comprises 15 residues. CDR3 amino acids: CASSPPNAHNQPQHF. The CDR3 nucleotides are TGTGCCAGCTCACCACCGAACGCACACAATCAGCCCCAGCATTTT.

This chain links TRBV11-2 with TRBJ2-7; 12 nucleotides line up with TRBD2. The CDR3 is 13 amino acids. CDR1 and CDR2 from the germline V gene are SGHAT and FQNNGV. V lost 6 bases, J lost 6 bases, and 3 bases stayed unmatched. CDR3 in DNA: TGTGCCAGCAGGCCTAGCGGGGGGGGCGAGCAGTACTTC. It yields the protein CASRPSGGGEQYF. Variable domain in full (rest from reference TRBV11-2 and TRBJ2-7): EAGVAQSPRYKIIEKRQSVAFWCNPISGHATLYWYQQILGQGPKLLIQFQNNGVVDDSQLPKDRFSAERLKGVDSTLKIQPAKLEDSAVYLCASRPSGGGEQYFGPGTRLTVT.

J is TRBJ2-7 and V is TRBV4-1; 8 bases are a match to TRBD2. Germline CDR1 MGHRA, CDR2 YSYEKL. CDR3 length equals 16 residues. V lost 0 bases, J lost 1 base, and 5 bases stayed unmatched. The CDR3 DNA sequence: TGCGCCAGCAGCCAAGACTCGGGGGGGCGGTCCTACGAGCAGTACTTC. This codes for CASSQDSGGRSYEQYF.

This clone was seen once. The chain couples TRBV28 to TRBJ1-1, with TRBD1 identical over 7 bases. The CDR3 loop spans 12 amino acids. Unmatched junction bases numbered 7, after V lost 4 bases and J lost 11 bases. Germline lookup yields CDR1 MDHEN and CDR2 SYDVKM. Written as DNA, the CDR3 is TGTGCCAGCAGTTCCGGGACAGCAGTGGCTTTCTTT. It codes for CASSSGTAVAFF.

The gene calls are TRBV6-6 and TRBJ2-5, with D hard to call. V was clipped by 0 bases and J by 1 base, with 6 bases between them. Germline V gives CDR1 MNHNY, CDR2 SVGAGI (reference sequence). The CDR3 is 14 residues long. The CDR3 sequence: CASSYSPLQETQYF. The DNA for the CDR3 is TGTGCCAGCAGTTACTCTCCCCTCCAAGAGACCCAGTACTTC.

The chain combines TRBV7-9 with TRBJ2-3; 11 bases match TRBD2. The germline gives CDR1 SEHNR, CDR2 FQNEAQ (reference sequence). The junction had 9 bases not matched to a gene; V was cut back by 4 bases and J by 0 bases. The CDR3 is 18 residues long. DNA for the CDR3: TGTGCCAGCAGCTCCGGGACTAGCGGATACACTAGCACAGATACGCAGTATTTT. Its translation: CASSSGTSGYTSTDTQYF.

V and J are TRBV18 and TRBJ2-5, with D perhaps TRBD2 (5 bases). The CDR3 is 13 residues long. The germline gives CDR1 KGHSH, CDR2 LQKENI. V was trimmed by 4 bases and J by 3 bases, leaving 9 bases between them. CDR3 sequence (DNA): TGTGCCAGCTCACGTATGACTAAAGAGACCCAGTACTTC. Amino acid sequence: CASSRMTKETQYF. Supplemented by reference TRBV18 and TRBJ2-5, the full variable domain reads NAGVMQNPRHLVRRRGQEARLRCSPMKGHSHVYWYRQLPEEGLKFMVYLQKENIIDESGMPKERFSAEFPKEGPSILRIQQVVRGDSAAYFCASSRMTKETQYFGPGTRLLVL.

This clone showed up just once. The genes are TRBV4-2 and TRBJ2-1; D may be TRBD2 (6 bases). Trimming cost V 8 bases and J 4 bases, with 12 bases left between them. Germline V gene lookup returns CDR1 LGHNA and CDR2 YNFKEQ. This CDR3 contains 13 residues. The CDR3 loop reads CASSAGGYNEQFF. The CDR3 DNA is TGTGCCAGCTCTGCCGGGGGTTACAATGAGCAGTTCTTC.

This sequence joins TRBV19 and TRBJ1-5; 10 bases agree with TRBD1. Germline-derived CDR1 and CDR2 are LNHDA and SQIVND (reference sequence). This CDR3 contains 13 residues. Trimming removed 8 bases from V and 7 bases from J; junction bases left unmatched: 5. Here the CDR3 reads CASGDRGIQPQHF. In nucleotides, the CDR3 is TGTGCCAGTGGGGACAGGGGCATCCAGCCCCAGCATTTT.

The chain combines TRBV5-4 with TRBJ2-1; tentative D call: TRBD1 (7 bases). Trimming left V 4 bases short and J 6 bases short, with 17 bases between. Germline V gene sequence: CDR1 SGHNT, CDR2 YYREEE (reference sequence). The CDR3 consists of 15 residues. CDR3 region: CASSAWAGGSNEQFF. The CDR3 DNA is TGTGCCAGCAGCGCCTGGGCAGGGGGGAGCAATGAGCAGTTCTTC.

This clone was seen only once. The J gene is TRBJ1-2, the V gene TRBV19; D unclear. CDR1 and CDR2 from the germline V gene are LNHDA and SQIVND (reference sequence). The CDR3 length is 14 residues. V dropped 7 bases and J dropped 3 bases, with 15 bases sitting between them. CDR3 coding DNA: TGTGCCAGTACCCCGACCGGCGCGGACTATGGCTACACCTTC. Translation gives CASTPTGADYGYTF.

The gene calls are TRBV7-3 and TRBJ2-5; 9 bases fit TRBD1. V gave up 4 bases and J gave up 2 bases; unmatched junction bases: 2. The CDR3 is 14 residues long. Germline V gene sequence: CDR1 SGHTA, CDR2 FQGTGA. The CDR3 protein is CASSSTGGQETQYF. The CDR3, as DNA: TGTGCCAGCAGCTCGACAGGGGGACAAGAGACCCAGTACTTC.

The gene calls are TRBV7-2 and TRBJ2-2, with TRBD1 matching over 12 bases. Germline CDR1 is SGHTA and CDR2 is FQGNSA. Trimming cost V 1 base and J 6 bases; bases outside gene matches: 6. The CDR3 runs 17 residues. The CDR3 loop is CASSLGLGQGASGELFF. CDR3 DNA: TGTGCCAGCAGCTTAGGTCTGGGACAGGGGGCGTCCGGGGAGCTGTTTTTT.

The chain combines TRBV7-9 with TRBJ2-7; D unclear. The CDR3 is 11 amino acids. Germline loops: CDR1 SEHNR, CDR2 FQNEAQ (reference sequence). Trimming took 1 base from V and 7 from J, leaving 5 bases between them. The CDR3: CASSLDREQYF. CDR3 nucleotides: TGTGCCAGCAGCTTAGACCGGGAGCAGTACTTC.

This clone was seen once. This chain uses TRBV28 with TRBJ1-2; a weak D match, TRBD1 (6 bases). The V and J ends lost 4 bases and 7 bases respectively, with 16 bases between them. The germline CDR1 and CDR2 sequences are MDHEN and SYDVKM. The CDR3 consists of 14 residues. The chain's CDR3 is CASSSGDSTIGYTF. The CDR3 DNA sequence: TGTGCCAGCAGTTCAGGGGATTCGACGATTGGCTACACCTTC.